These T cell receptor beta chains were read from a single sample in a study of shared clonotypes between healthy human individuals. Measured with immunoSEQ multiplex PCR; TCRdb has only the in-frame clones, and not every one. Here the sample spans hundreds of thousands of clones, 85% to 95% being singletons. Sequenced sample: naive CD8+ T cells sorted from blood. The receptor source for this set is a young woman in good health. The conserved cysteine and the conserved F or W are not part of the CDR3 here. Fields, in order: V gene, J gene, CDR3 protein.

TRBV29-1,TRBJ1-3,SVVGMDGSGNTIY
TRBV28,TRBJ1-2,ASSLPRDTVYGYT
TRBV27,TRBJ2-5,ASSLWARAETQY
TRBV9,TRBJ1-5,ASADGDSNQPQH
TRBV9,TRBJ1-6,ASSAHRGDNSPLH
TRBV6-1,TRBJ1-1,ASSGSMNTEAF
TRBV25-1,TRBJ1-1,ASSESGAGAAF
TRBV28,TRBJ1-2,ASSLAVTNYGYT
TRBV11-2,TRBJ1-3,ASSLEGRAGNTIY
TRBV2,TRBJ2-7,ASSDPGTGGYEQY
TRBV13,TRBJ1-2,ASSSRGEEGYT
TRBV5-1,TRBJ1-3,ASSLAGEAIY
TRBV10-2,TRBJ2-7,ASLSGRAGEQY
TRBV6-5,TRBJ1-2,ASSLGGGYGYT
TRBV7-9,TRBJ2-1,ASSLSDSEQF
TRBV27,TRBJ1-5,ASSFGARGNQPQH
TRBV2,TRBJ2-1,ASRKGGPSEDNEQF
TRBV5-6,.,ASSETVKPYEQY
TRBV30,TRBJ2-7,AWSAGLAVSYEQY
TRBV7-6,TRBJ2-1,ASSLGLAGDNEQF
TRBV5-5,TRBJ2-7,ASRDQDGATYEQY
TRBV27,TRBJ2-7,ASSPPASYEQY
TRBV4-1,TRBJ2-7,ASSQGPGDFYEQY
TRBV10-2,TRBJ2-7,ASSVSGDYEQY
TRBV4-1,TRBJ2-7,ASSHSRELNEQY
TRBV7-6,TRBJ2-3,ASSLVFRGDMDTQY
TRBV11-1,TRBJ2-2,ASSLAYSGELF